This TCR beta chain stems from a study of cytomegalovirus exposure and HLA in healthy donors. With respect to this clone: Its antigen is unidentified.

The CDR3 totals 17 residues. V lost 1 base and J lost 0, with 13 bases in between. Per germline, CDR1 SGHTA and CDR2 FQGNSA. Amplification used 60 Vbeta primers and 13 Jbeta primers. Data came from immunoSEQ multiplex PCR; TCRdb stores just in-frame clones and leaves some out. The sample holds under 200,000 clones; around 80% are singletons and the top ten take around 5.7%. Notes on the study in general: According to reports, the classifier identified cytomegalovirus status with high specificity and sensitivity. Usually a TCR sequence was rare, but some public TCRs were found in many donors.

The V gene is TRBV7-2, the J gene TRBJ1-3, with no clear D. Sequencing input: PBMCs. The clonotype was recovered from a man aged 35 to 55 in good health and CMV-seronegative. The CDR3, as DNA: TGTGCCAGCAGCTTAGATTTTCGGGTACGCTCTGGAAACACCATATATTTT. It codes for CASSLDFRVRSGNTIYF.